A selection of T cell receptor beta chains follows, all from one sample in a study of siplizumab effects on memory and regulatory T cells. Here immunoSEQ multiplex PCR was the method, and the copy in TCRdb shows in-frame clones only, minus some. The table records under 110,000 clones, about nine tenths of them present only once. The material sequenced was non-Treg CD4+ T cells sorted from blood. The receptors come from a human donor in good health. Both conserved end residues are part of each CDR3. The D gene is left open where the match is weak. For some rows the clone size is stated as once, few or many, or as a class when expanded; others skip it.

V gene: TRBV29-1; J gene: TRBJ2-6; clone size: .; D gene: .; CDR3 DNA: TGCAGCTTCAGGGGAACTGGGGCCAACGTCCTGACTTTC; CDR3 protein: CSFRGTGANVLTF
V gene: TRBV7-2; J gene: TRBJ2-5; clone size: once; D gene: .; CDR3 DNA: TGTGCCAGCAGCCCTGGGCGGGAGACCCAGTACTTC; CDR3 protein: CASSPGRETQYF
V gene: TRBV4-2; J gene: TRBJ1-4; clone size: .; D gene: .; CDR3 DNA: TGTGCCAGCAGCCAAGTAGGTCAGGGTGGTGAAAAACTGTTTTTT; CDR3 protein: CASSQVGQGGEKLFF
V gene: TRBV15; J gene: TRBJ2-7; clone size: .; D gene: TRBD2; CDR3 DNA: TGTGCCACCAGAGATAAGCGGACTAGCGGGAGTGAAGAGCAGTACTTC; CDR3 protein: CATRDKRTSGSEEQYF
V gene: TRBV28; J gene: TRBJ2-7; clone size: .; D gene: TRBD1; CDR3 DNA: TGTGCCAGCAGTACACAGGGGGCGCAAAGATCAGAGCAGTACTTC; CDR3 protein: CASSTQGAQRSEQYF
V gene: TRBV13; J gene: TRBJ2-7; clone size: .; D gene: TRBD2; CDR3 DNA: TGTGCCAGCAGCTTAGGCCTAGCGGGCGACTACGAGCAGTACTTC; CDR3 protein: CASSLGLAGDYEQYF
V gene: TRBV4-1; J gene: TRBJ2-1; clone size: .; D gene: TRBD2; CDR3 DNA: TGCGCCAGCAGCCAGTCGGGAGGGCCATTGCATGAGCAGTTCTTC; CDR3 protein: CASSQSGGPLHEQFF
V gene: TRBV5-1; J gene: TRBJ1-5; clone size: few; D gene: .; CDR3 DNA: TGCGCCAGCAGCTCGGATAGCAATCAGCCCCAGCATTTT; CDR3 protein: CASSSDSNQPQHF
V gene: TRBV19; J gene: TRBJ2-3; clone size: .; D gene: TRBD1; CDR3 DNA: TGTGCCAGTAGTAACGAGGGGGCTCTTTCGGCCACAGATACGCAGTATTTT; CDR3 protein: CASSNEGALSATDTQYF
V gene: TRBV18; J gene: TRBJ1-4; clone size: .; D gene: .; CDR3 DNA: TGTGCCAGCTCACCACGAACAGCCCCGGGGCCTAATGAAAAACTGTTTTTT; CDR3 protein: CASSPRTAPGPNEKLFF
V gene: TRBV28; J gene: TRBJ1-5; clone size: .; D gene: .; CDR3 DNA: TGTGCCAGCAGTGTTTTAGGACAGAGCAATCAGCCCCAGCATTTT; CDR3 protein: CASSVLGQSNQPQHF
V gene: TRBV11-3; J gene: TRBJ1-1; clone size: .; D gene: .; CDR3 DNA: TGTGCCAGCAGCGGAAGAGGGTGGGGACACGCGAACACTGAAGCTTTCTTT; CDR3 protein: CASSGRGWGHANTEAFF
V gene: TRBV5-1; J gene: TRBJ2-5; clone size: .; D gene: TRBD2; CDR3 DNA: TGCGCCAGCAGCCCCGGGACTAGCGGGAGTCGGGAGACCCAGTACTTC; CDR3 protein: CASSPGTSGSRETQYF
V gene: TRBV5-4; J gene: TRBJ2-3; clone size: .; D gene: .; CDR3 DNA: TGTGCCAGCAGCTCCCCGGCGGGCGGGGGCACAGATACGCAGTATTTT; CDR3 protein: CASSSPAGGGTDTQYF
V gene: TRBV6-1; J gene: TRBJ1-5; clone size: .; D gene: .; CDR3 DNA: TGTGCCAGCAGTGAAGTTCCCAGTAGAAGAGGTCCCCAGCATTTT; CDR3 protein: CASSEVPSRRGPQHF
V gene: TRBV9; J gene: TRBJ2-3; clone size: .; D gene: .; CDR3 DNA: TGTGCCAGCAGCGTCCAAGGCCGAGATACGCAGTATTTT; CDR3 protein: CASSVQGRDTQYF
V gene: TRBV5-4; J gene: TRBJ1-1; clone size: .; D gene: TRBD1; CDR3 DNA: TGTGCCAGCAGCGACAGGGTAATGAGGGCTGAAGCTTTCTTT; CDR3 protein: CASSDRVMRAEAFF
V gene: TRBV9; J gene: TRBJ1-1; clone size: once; D gene: .; CDR3 DNA: TGTGCCAGCAGCGTACGGTCGAACACTGAAGCTTTCTTT; CDR3 protein: CASSVRSNTEAFF
V gene: TRBV28; J gene: TRBJ1-5; clone size: .; D gene: .; CDR3 DNA: TGTGCCAGCAGTTTGGGTGTAGGACAGATCGGTCAGCCCCAGCATTTT; CDR3 protein: CASSLGVGQIGQPQHF
V gene: TRBV28; J gene: TRBJ2-7; clone size: once; D gene: TRBD2; CDR3 DNA: TGTGCCAGCAGGCCGGGACTAGCGGATTACGAGCAGTACTTC; CDR3 protein: CASRPGLADYEQYF
V gene: TRBV10-3; J gene: TRBJ2-5; clone size: .; D gene: TRBD2; CDR3 DNA: TGTGCCACCCAGGCGGGCACCTCCGGGAGGGAGACCCAGTACTTC; CDR3 protein: CATQAGTSGRETQYF
V gene: TRBV5-1; J gene: TRBJ2-5; clone size: once; D gene: .; CDR3 DNA: TGCGCCAGCAGCCAACAGGGACGGCAAGAGACCCAGTACTTC; CDR3 protein: CASSQQGRQETQYF
V gene: TRBV6-1; J gene: TRBJ2-5; clone size: .; D gene: .; CDR3 DNA: TGTGCCAGCAGTGAAGGGGAGACCCAGTACTTC; CDR3 protein: CASSEGETQYF
V gene: TRBV5-1; J gene: TRBJ2-5; clone size: .; D gene: .; CDR3 DNA: TGCGCCAGCAGCTTGGAAACCCCAGAGACCCAGTACTTC; CDR3 protein: CASSLETPETQYF
V gene: TRBV10-3; J gene: TRBJ2-7; clone size: .; D gene: TRBD2; CDR3 DNA: TGTGCCATCAGTGAGCCGGCCGGGACTAGCCACGAGCAGTACTTC; CDR3 protein: CAISEPAGTSHEQYF
V gene: TRBV15; J gene: TRBJ2-7; clone size: .; D gene: .; CDR3 DNA: TGTGCCACCAGCAGAGATTGGGGTGAGCAGTACTTC; CDR3 protein: CATSRDWGEQYF
V gene: TRBV6-6; J gene: TRBJ1-2; clone size: .; D gene: .; CDR3 DNA: TGTGCCAGCAGCAGGACTGAGAATGGCTACACCTTC; CDR3 protein: CASSRTENGYTF
V gene: TRBV6-5; J gene: TRBJ2-1; clone size: .; D gene: .; CDR3 DNA: TGTGCCAGCAGTTTCAGCAGGGCCTACAATGAGCAGTTCTTC; CDR3 protein: CASSFSRAYNEQFF
V gene: TRBV6-5; J gene: TRBJ1-2; clone size: .; D gene: .; CDR3 DNA: TGTGCCAGCAGTTATACCGGGGCCTCTAACTATGGCTACACCTTC; CDR3 protein: CASSYTGASNYGYTF
V gene: TRBV5-1; J gene: TRBJ2-1; clone size: few; D gene: TRBD1; CDR3 DNA: TGCGCCAGCAGTTCCGGGACAGGGGGAAATGAGCAGTTCTTC; CDR3 protein: CASSSGTGGNEQFF
V gene: TRBV7-9; J gene: TRBJ2-1; clone size: .; D gene: TRBD2; CDR3 DNA: TGTGCCAGCAGCTTACCTGGACTAGCGGAAGTTGGGCAGTTCTTC; CDR3 protein: CASSLPGLAEVGQFF
V gene: TRBV6-6; J gene: TRBJ1-4; clone size: .; D gene: TRBD1; CDR3 DNA: TGTGCCAGCAGTACCGACAGGGTCGGGAATGAAAAACTGTTTTTT; CDR3 protein: CASSTDRVGNEKLFF
V gene: TRBV6-4; J gene: TRBJ1-2; clone size: .; D gene: TRBD1; CDR3 DNA: TGTGCCAGCAGTGACTCAGTCTGGGACAGGGCCGGTGGCTACACCTTC; CDR3 protein: CASSDSVWDRAGGYTF
V gene: TRBV6-5; J gene: TRBJ2-1; clone size: .; D gene: .; CDR3 DNA: TGTGCCAGCAGTTATCGGACAGACAGGGAGCAGTTCTTC; CDR3 protein: CASSYRTDREQFF
V gene: TRBV6-5; J gene: TRBJ1-5; clone size: .; D gene: .; CDR3 DNA: TGTGCCAGCAGTTCTGTGGCAGGGAGCAATCAGCCCCAGCATTTT; CDR3 protein: CASSSVAGSNQPQHF
V gene: TRBV19; J gene: TRBJ2-1; clone size: .; D gene: .; CDR3 DNA: TGTGCCAGTAGTGTTCCCGGGACTCCGGGTAATGAGCAGTTCTTC; CDR3 protein: CASSVPGTPGNEQFF
V gene: TRBV6-6; J gene: TRBJ2-7; clone size: .; D gene: .; CDR3 DNA: TGTGCCAGCAGCCTCCGGGACACAACCTACGAGCAGTACTTC; CDR3 protein: CASSLRDTTYEQYF
V gene: TRBV5-1; J gene: TRBJ2-2; clone size: .; D gene: .; CDR3 DNA: TGCGCCAGCAGCTTGACAGGCAGGGAGGAGCTGTTTTTT; CDR3 protein: CASSLTGREELFF
V gene: TRBV18; J gene: TRBJ2-7; clone size: .; D gene: .; CDR3 DNA: TGTGCCAGCTCACCCGTCTCCGGCCACGAGCAGTACTTC; CDR3 protein: CASSPVSGHEQYF
V gene: TRBV10-1; J gene: TRBJ2-1; clone size: .; D gene: .; CDR3 DNA: TGCGCCAGCAGTGAGTCGGAGGGTATACAGTTCTTC; CDR3 protein: CASSESEGIQFF
V gene: TRBV19; J gene: TRBJ1-4; clone size: .; D gene: .; CDR3 DNA: TGTGCCAGTAGTATGGGAGGCGGGGAAAAACTGTTTTTT; CDR3 protein: CASSMGGGEKLFF
V gene: TRBV6-1; J gene: TRBJ2-7; clone size: .; D gene: .; CDR3 DNA: TGTGCCAGCAGTGACGAACGGCCACCTTACGAGCAGTACTTC; CDR3 protein: CASSDERPPYEQYF
V gene: TRBV6-5; J gene: TRBJ2-2; clone size: .; D gene: .; CDR3 DNA: TGTGCCAGCACGGGGACATCGAACACCGGGGAGCTGTTTTTT; CDR3 protein: CASTGTSNTGELFF
V gene: TRBV10-2; J gene: TRBJ2-3; clone size: .; D gene: .; CDR3 DNA: TGCGCCAGCAGTGATCGGGGCCGGGGCACAGATACGCAGTATTTT; CDR3 protein: CASSDRGRGTDTQYF
V gene: TRBV5-1; J gene: TRBJ1-1; clone size: .; D gene: .; CDR3 DNA: TGCGCCAGCAGCTTGACGGCAGGTTCAGGCACTGAAGCTTTCTTT; CDR3 protein: CASSLTAGSGTEAFF
V gene: TRBV6-5; J gene: TRBJ2-7; clone size: .; D gene: TRBD1; CDR3 DNA: TGTGCCAGCAGTAGGACAGGGAAAGAGCAGTACTTC; CDR3 protein: CASSRTGKEQYF
V gene: TRBV7-6; J gene: TRBJ1-5; clone size: .; D gene: .; CDR3 DNA: TGTGCCAGCAGCCCGGGTACCAATAGCAATCAGCCCCAGCATTTT; CDR3 protein: CASSPGTNSNQPQHF
V gene: TRBV5-1; J gene: TRBJ2-1; clone size: .; D gene: TRBD2; CDR3 DNA: TGCGCCAGCAGCACGGGACTAGCGGGAGGTCTCTACAATGAGCAGTTCTTC; CDR3 protein: CASSTGLAGGLYNEQFF
V gene: TRBV29-1; J gene: TRBJ1-4; clone size: once; D gene: .; CDR3 DNA: TGCAGCGTTGACAGTAATGAAAAACTGTTTTTT; CDR3 protein: CSVDSNEKLFF
V gene: TRBV4-3; J gene: TRBJ2-1; clone size: .; D gene: TRBD1; CDR3 DNA: TGCGCCAGCAGCCACCGACAGGGATCCTACAATGAGCAGTTCTTC; CDR3 protein: CASSHRQGSYNEQFF
V gene: TRBV5-1; J gene: TRBJ2-3; clone size: .; D gene: .; CDR3 DNA: TGCGCCAGCAGCCCTGGCAGGGGGGGGACAGATACGCAGTATTTT; CDR3 protein: CASSPGRGGTDTQYF
V gene: TRBV25-1; J gene: TRBJ1-1; clone size: .; D gene: .; CDR3 DNA: TGTGCCAGCAGTGAATATCCATTCACTGAAGCTTTCTTT; CDR3 protein: CASSEYPFTEAFF